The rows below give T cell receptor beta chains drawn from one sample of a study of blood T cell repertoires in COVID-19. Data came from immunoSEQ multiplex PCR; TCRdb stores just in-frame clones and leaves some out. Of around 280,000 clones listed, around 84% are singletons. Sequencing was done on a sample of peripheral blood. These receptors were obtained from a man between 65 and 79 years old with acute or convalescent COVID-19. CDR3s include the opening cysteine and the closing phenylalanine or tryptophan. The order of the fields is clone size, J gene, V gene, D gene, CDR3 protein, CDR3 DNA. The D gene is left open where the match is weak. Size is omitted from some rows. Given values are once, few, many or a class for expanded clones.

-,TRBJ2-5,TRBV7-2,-,CASSLGDSKTQYF,TGTGCCAGCAGCTTAGGAGACAGTAAGACCCAGTACTTC
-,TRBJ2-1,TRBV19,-,CASTVLRRAGQFF,TGTGCCAGTACAGTCTTGCGGAGGGCCGGCCAGTTCTTC
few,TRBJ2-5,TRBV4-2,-,CASSQGLTGDNQETQYF,TGTGCCAGCAGCCAAGGATTAACGGGAGACAACCAAGAGACCCAGTACTTC
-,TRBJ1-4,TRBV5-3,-,CARSCHRVVCLFF,TGTGCCAGAAGCTGCCACAGGGTTGTGTGCCTGTTTTTT
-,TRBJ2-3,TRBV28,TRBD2,CASSIPSGRVTDTQYF,TGTGCCAGCAGTATTCCTAGCGGGAGGGTCACAGATACGCAGTATTTT
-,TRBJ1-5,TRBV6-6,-,CASSAPGSNQPQHF,TGTGCCAGCAGTGCCCCCGGTAGCAATCAGCCCCAGCATTTT
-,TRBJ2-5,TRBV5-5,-,CASSPTGQLKETQYF,TGTGCCAGCAGCCCGACAGGACAACTCAAAGAGACCCAGTACTTC
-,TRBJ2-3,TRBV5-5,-,CASNRLQGNTQYF,TGTGCCAGCAACCGTCTGCAGGGAAATACGCAGTATTTT
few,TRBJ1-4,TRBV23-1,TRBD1,CARTGGSEKLFF,TGCGCCAGGACAGGGGGATCTGAAAAACTGTTTTTT
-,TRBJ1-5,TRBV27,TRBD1,CASRPVTGTNQPQHF,TGTGCCAGCAGACCGGTGACAGGGACAAATCAGCCCCAGCATTTT
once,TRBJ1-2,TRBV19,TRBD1,CASSLDRGGYGYTF,TGTGCCAGTAGTTTGGACAGGGGAGGATATGGCTACACCTTC
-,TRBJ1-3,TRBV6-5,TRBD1,CASSYSGGWDTIYF,TGTGCCAGCAGTTACTCAGGGGGCTGGGACACCATATATTTT
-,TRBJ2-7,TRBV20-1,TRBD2,CSASGGGRAGYEQYF,TGCAGTGCTAGTGGAGGCGGGAGGGCCGGCTACGAGCAGTACTTC
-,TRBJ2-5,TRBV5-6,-,CASSSDNQETQYF,TGTGCCAGCAGCTCGGACAACCAAGAGACCCAGTACTTC
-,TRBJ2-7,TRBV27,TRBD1,CASSSHNRGEQYF,TGTGCCAGCAGTTCACACAACAGGGGCGAGCAGTACTTC
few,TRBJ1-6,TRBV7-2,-,CASSLIGKSSPLHF,TGTGCCAGCAGCTTAATCGGGAAGAGTTCACCCCTCCACTTT
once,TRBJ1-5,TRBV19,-,CASSGDGARNQPQHF,TGTGCCAGTAGTGGCGATGGGGCCCGCAATCAGCCCCAGCATTTT
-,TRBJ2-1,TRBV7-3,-,CASSLIFGDEQFF,TGTGCCAGCAGCTTAATCTTCGGGGATGAGCAGTTCTTC
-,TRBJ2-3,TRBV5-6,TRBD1,CASSRQGSTDTQYF,TGTGCCAGCAGCCGACAGGGTAGCACAGATACGCAGTATTTT
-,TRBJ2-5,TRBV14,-,CASSQDRVTQYF,TGTGCCAGCAGCCAAGATCGGGTGACCCAGTACTTC
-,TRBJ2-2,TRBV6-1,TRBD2,CASSELASGYTGELFF,TGTGCCAGCAGTGAGTTGGCTAGCGGGTACACCGGGGAGCTGTTTTTT
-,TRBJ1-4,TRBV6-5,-,CASRRGRNSNEKLFF,TGTGCCAGCAGGAGAGGGAGGAACTCGAATGAAAAACTGTTTTTT
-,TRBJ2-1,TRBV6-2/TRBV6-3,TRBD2,CASSYLGGAGEQFF,TGTGCCAGCAGTTACCTCGGGGGGGCGGGAGAGCAGTTCTTC
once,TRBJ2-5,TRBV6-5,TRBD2,CASSQREEETQYF,TGTGCCAGCAGTCAACGGGAGGAGGAGACCCAGTACTTC
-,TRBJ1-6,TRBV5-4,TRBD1,CASTNRGRDSPLHF,TGTGCCAGCACTAACAGGGGAAGGGATTCACCCCTCCACTTT
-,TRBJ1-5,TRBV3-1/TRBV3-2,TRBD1,CASSQGDRDQPQHF,TGTGCCAGCAGCCAAGGGGACAGGGACCAGCCCCAGCATTTT
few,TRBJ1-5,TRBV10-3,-,CAASGGAGQPQHF,TGTGCCGCTAGTGGGGGCGCGGGTCAGCCCCAGCATTTT
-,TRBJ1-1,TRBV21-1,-,CASGRDSSTMNTEAFF,TGTGCCAGTGGACGGGACTCTTCAACGATGAACACTGAAGCTTTCTTT
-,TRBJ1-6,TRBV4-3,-,CASSQDLARVGSPLHF,TGCGCCAGCAGCCAAGATCTCGCCAGGGTGGGGTCACCCCTCCACTTT
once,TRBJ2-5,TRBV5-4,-,CASSPLTTDTLQETQYF,TGTGCCAGCAGCCCACTGACGACAGATACGTTACAAGAGACCCAGTACTTC
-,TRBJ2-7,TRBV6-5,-,CASSYDNSGYYEQYF,TGTGCCAGCAGTTACGACAATAGCGGTTACTACGAGCAGTACTTC
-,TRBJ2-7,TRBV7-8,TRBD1,CASSPDRQSYEQYF,TGTGCCAGCAGCCCGGACAGGCAGTCCTACGAGCAGTACTTC
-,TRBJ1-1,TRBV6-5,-,CASTITTTGNTEAFF,TGTGCCAGCACTATTACTACGACAGGGAACACTGAAGCTTTCTTT
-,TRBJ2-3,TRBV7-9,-,CAIRDTASTDTQYF,TGTGCCATTCGGGACACCGCTAGCACAGATACGCAGTATTTT
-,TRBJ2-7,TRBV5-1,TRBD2,CASSLQPPSAVAGGEQYF,TGCGCCAGCAGCCTGCAACCTCCGTCGGCCGTAGCGGGAGGCGAGCAGTACTTC
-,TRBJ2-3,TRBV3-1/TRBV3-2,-,CASSQARTGGKVAGGPSTDTQYF,TGTGCCAGCAGCCAAGCACGGACAGGGGGCAAGGTAGCGGGAGGGCCAAGCACAGATACGCAGTATTTT
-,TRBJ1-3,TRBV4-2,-,CASSQEEVSSGNTIYF,TGTGCCAGCAGCCAAGAAGAGGTCAGCTCTGGAAACACCATATATTTT
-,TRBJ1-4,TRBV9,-,CASSVTGVHGEKLFF,TGTGCCAGCAGCGTTACAGGCGTTCATGGTGAAAAACTGTTTTTT
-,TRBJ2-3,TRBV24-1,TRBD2,CATSESRGGRADTQYF,TGTGCCACCAGTGAGTCGCGGGGGGGGAGGGCAGATACGCAGTATTTT
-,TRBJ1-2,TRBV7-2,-,CASSLDFVYGYTF,TGTGCCAGCAGCTTAGATTTCGTTTATGGCTACACCTTC
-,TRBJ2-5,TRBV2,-,CASSFSGSTGETQYF,TGTGCCAGCAGCTTTTCCGGGAGCACCGGAGAGACCCAGTACTTC